Each of the 31 T cell receptor beta chains below was sequenced from the same sample in a study of blood T cell repertoires in COVID-19. The protocol was immunoSEQ multiplex PCR, while the TCRdb copy is restricted to in-frame clones and leaves out a portion. The sample lists some 200,000 clones; approximately 86% were seen once. Sequenced: peripheral blood. The origin of the receptors is a man between 35 and 55 years old with active or convalescent COVID-19.

This rearrangement joins TRBV19 to TRBJ1-1; 9 bases line up with TRBD1. Germline V CDR1 and CDR2: LNHDA, SQIVND (reference sequence). J lost 0 bases, V lost 3 bases, and 8 bases had no gene match. The CDR3 is 17 residues long. The CDR3 DNA reads as TGTGCCAGTAGTATCCGGGGGACAGGGAATTTGAACACTGAAGCTTTCTTT. This gives the protein CASSIRGTGNLNTEAFF.

The J gene is TRBJ1-3, the V gene TRBV15; perhaps TRBD1 as D (6 bases). This CDR3 region has 15 residues. From germline, CDR1 is LNHNV and CDR2 YYDKDF (reference sequence). The V end lost 1 base, the J end lost 3 bases, and 10 bases lay between the germline ends. CDR3 amino acids: CATSRALDSGNTIYF. The CDR3, as DNA: TGTGCCACCAGCAGAGCATTGGACAGTGGAAACACCATATATTTT.

The chain carries TRBV5-1 and TRBJ1-1, with 8 bases fitting TRBD1. V shed 4 bases, J shed 4 bases, and the junction held 3 bases outside the gene matches. The CDR3 has 13 residues. CDR1 and CDR2 from the germline V gene are SGHRS and YFSETQ. CDR3 in DNA: TGCGCCAGCAGCGGAACAGGGGGCACTGAAGCTTTCTTT. The encoded protein is CASSGTGGTEAFF.

This chain connects TRBV9 to TRBJ2-7; 7 bases fit TRBD1. This CDR3 comprises 12 residues. With V trimmed by 3 bases and J by 3 bases, 0 bases remained unmatched. Germline assignment: CDR1 SGDLS and CDR2 YYNGEE. The DNA of the CDR3 is TGTGCCAGCAGCGGGACAGGCTACGAGCAGTACTTC. Translated: CASSGTGYEQYF.

This clone came up a few times. The V and J genes are TRBV5-6 and TRBJ2-7, with D perhaps TRBD2 (5 bases). V lost 2 bases and J 7 bases, leaving 10 bases between the germline ends. Germline CDR1 and CDR2: SGHDT and YYEEEE. The CDR3 contains 12 residues. The DNA of the CDR3 is TGTGCCAGCAGCTTTGAGGGTGTGGAGCAGTACTTC. Protein sequence: CASSFEGVEQYF. The whole variable domain, remainder taken from reference TRBV5-6 and TRBJ2-7, is DAGVTQSPTHLIKTRGQQVTLRCSPKSGHDTVSWYQQALGQGPQFIFQYYEEEERQRGNFPDRFSGHQFPNYSSELNVNALLLGDSALYLCASSFEGVEQYFGPGTRLTVT.

The genes are TRBV24-1 and TRBJ1-1; 7 bases match TRBD1. CDR3 size: 13 residues. The ends lost 0 bases at V and 10 bases at J; junction bases unmatched: 4. Germline CDR1 reads KGHDR; CDR2 reads SFDVKD. The CDR3: CATSDLTTGRAFF. CDR3 nucleotides: TGTGCCACCAGTGATTTGACGACAGGGAGAGCTTTCTTT.

This clone has just a few counts. This chain joins TRBV5-1 and TRBJ1-4; TRBD1 matches at 7 bases. CDR3 length equals 14 residues. The ends lost 3 bases at V and 8 bases at J; junction bases unmatched: 7. Germline V lookup: CDR1 SGHRS, CDR2 YFSETQ. CDR3 in amino acids: CASSYTGDGEKLFF. CDR3 nucleotide sequence: TGCGCCAGCAGCTATACAGGGGACGGGGAAAAACTGTTTTTT.

V gene TRBV28 combines with J gene TRBJ2-3; tentative D call: TRBD2 (5 bases). The V end was cut by 7 bases, the J end by 1 base, with 12 bases between. The CDR3 consists of 14 residues. Germline V CDR1 and CDR2: MDHEN, SYDVKM. CDR3 bases: TGTGCCAGCACAGCGGTCGGGGGCACAGATACGCAGTATTTT. Amino acids: CASTAVGGTDTQYF.

V usage is TRBV6-2 or TRBV6-3 and J usage is TRBJ2-2; D possibly corresponds to TRBD1 (7 bases). CDR1 and CDR2 (germline): MNHEY, SVGEGT. There are 15 residues in the CDR3. The germline V and J ends were trimmed by 4 bases and 4 bases, with 13 bases remaining between them. The CDR3 coding sequence is TGTGCCAGCAGTTCACTCCAGGGGGGCACCGGGGAGCTGTTTTTT. It translates to CASSSLQGGTGELFF.

The CDR3 bases are TGTGCCAGCAGCTTAGACAGGCAACAGACCTACGAGCAGTACTTC. The encoded protein is CASSLDRQQTYEQYF. V usage is TRBV7-2 and J usage is TRBJ2-7, with a possible D match to TRBD1 (5 bases). The CDR3 runs 15 residues. Germline V CDR1 and CDR2: SGHTA, FQGNSA. Trimming shortened V by 1 base and J by 2 bases, and 12 bases separated the two germline ends.

This chain links TRBV7-8 with TRBJ1-3; 7 bases agree with TRBD1. Germline CDR1 reads SGHVS; CDR2 reads FQNEAQ. This CDR3 comprises 18 residues. With V trimmed by 2 bases and J by 0 bases, 10 bases remained unmatched. CDR3 in DNA: TGTGCCAGCAGCTTAAGAGTCAGGGGGGTGAGCTCTGGAAACACCATATATTTT. Translation gives CASSLRVRGVSSGNTIYF.

The chain joins TRBV3-1 (or the pseudogene TRBV3-2) to TRBJ1-2; no definite D call. Germline values: CDR1 LGHDT, CDR2 YNNKEL (reference sequence). This CDR3 contains 11 residues. V gave up 6 bases and J gave up 4 bases, with 6 bases separating them. CDR3 sequence reads: CASRDIYGYTF. DNA of the CDR3: TGTGCCAGCAGAGACATCTATGGCTACACCTTC.

The CDR3, as DNA: TGTGCCAGCAGGAAGTATCGACAGGAGAGGGACCATGGCTACACCTTC. The encoded protein is CASRKYRQERDHGYTF. The rearrangement joins TRBV28 to TRBJ1-2; D is perhaps TRBD1 (6 bases). V was trimmed by 6 bases and J by 6 bases, leaving 23 bases between them. Germline V gene sequence: CDR1 MDHEN, CDR2 SYDVKM. The CDR3 contains 16 residues.

The CDR3 protein is CASSLQLGGQAGRSYF. CDR3 DNA sequence: TGTGCCAGCAGCTTACAGTTGGGAGGGCAAGCAGGGCGGAGCTACTTC. The chain is built from TRBV7-2 and TRBJ2-5; 7 bases match TRBD2. Trimming removed 2 bases from V and 14 bases from J; junction bases left unmatched: 20. The CDR3 loop spans 16 amino acids. CDR1 is SGHTA and CDR2 is FQGNSA in the germline V gene.

This clone occurred once. The CDR3 spells CASRRTGRDTEAFF. The CDR3 DNA reads TGTGCCAGCAGGCGGACAGGGCGGGACACTGAAGCTTTCTTT. This chain uses TRBV5-6 with TRBJ1-1; 8 bases are a match to TRBD1. CDR1 is SGHDT and CDR2 is YYEEEE in the germline V gene. Losses at the gene ends were 5 bases for V and 3 bases for J; bases not matched to a gene: 6. This CDR3 has 14 amino acids.

This clone came up once. The CDR3 loop is CATSVQGVNTGELFF. For the CDR3, the DNA is TGTGCCACCAGTGTGCAGGGTGTAAACACCGGGGAGCTGTTTTTT. The J gene is TRBJ2-2, the V gene TRBV24-1, with D tentatively TRBD1 (5 bases). V was pared by 5 bases and J by 2 bases, with 11 bases between. The V gene's germline CDR1 is KGHDR and CDR2 SFDVKD. This CDR3 spans 15 amino acids.

The chain has TRBV28 and TRBJ1-1, with D uncertain. There are 11 residues in the CDR3. Germline assignment: CDR1 MDHEN and CDR2 SYDVKM. V lost 5 bases and J 11 bases, leaving 12 bases between the germline ends. CDR3 nucleotide sequence: TGTGCCAGCAGTCTACTATCGAGGGCTTTCTTT. Encoded protein: CASSLLSRAFF. Full variable domain (remainder filled in from reference TRBV28 and TRBJ1-1): DVKVTQSSRYLVKRTGEKVFLECVQDMDHENMFWYRQDPGLGLRLIYFSYDVKMKEKGDIPEGYSVSREKKERFSLILESASTNQTSMYLCASSLLSRAFFGQGTRLTVV.

A single count supports this clone. This chain joins TRBV5-1 and TRBJ2-3, with 9 bases that match TRBD1. This CDR3 spans 16 amino acids. Per germline, CDR1 SGHRS and CDR2 YFSETQ. Trimming removed 0 bases from V and 2 bases from J; junction bases left unmatched: 4. The CDR3 nucleotides read TGCGCCAGCAGCTTGGGGGGACAGGGTTACACAGATACGCAGTATTTT. Residues: CASSLGGQGYTDTQYF.

The chain has TRBV24-1 and TRBJ2-5; the D gene is possibly TRBD2 (5 bases). CDR3 size: 17 residues. The germline V and J ends were trimmed by 5 bases and 0 bases, with 18 bases remaining between them. The germline CDR1 and CDR2 sequences are KGHDR and SFDVKD. The CDR3 reads CATSASGNLLYQETQYF. The CDR3 nucleotides read TGTGCCACCAGTGCCTCCGGGAACCTCTTATACCAAGAGACCCAGTACTTC.

This clone was detected a few times. The chain couples TRBV7-9 to TRBJ2-2, with D possibly matching TRBD1 (6 bases). Between the trimmed V and J ends, which lost 3 bases and 5 bases, there was a span of 13 bases. The CDR3 runs to 15 residues. The germline gives CDR1 SEHNR, CDR2 FQNEAQ (reference sequence). The CDR3 coding sequence is TGTGCCAGCAGCTTCCCCAGGGGACGTACCGGGGAGCTGTTTTTT. Its protein product is CASSFPRGRTGELFF.

This chain connects TRBV5-4 to TRBJ2-1; 10 bases line up with TRBD2. CDR3 length equals 16 residues. Unmatched junction bases numbered 12, after V lost 3 bases and J lost 9 bases. Looked up from germline, CDR1 is SGHNT and CDR2 is YYREEE (reference sequence). In DNA, the CDR3 is TGTGCCAGCAGCTCGAGTAGCGGGGGGCCCTTCGGTGAGCAGTTCTTC. Translation: CASSSSSGGPFGEQFF.

The V gene is TRBV3-1 (or the pseudogene TRBV3-2), the J gene TRBJ1-3; possibly TRBD1 for D (6 bases). This CDR3 has 16 amino acids. CDR1 is LGHDT and CDR2 is YNNKEL in the germline V gene (reference sequence). V lost 6 bases to trimming and J lost 8 bases, with 23 bases between them. CDR3 region: CASRPKTHRAGDTIYF. CDR3 bases: TGTGCCAGCAGACCTAAAACACACAGGGCCGGGGACACCATATATTTT.

V gene TRBV19 combines with J gene TRBJ1-5, with 8 bases identical to TRBD1. CDR1 and CDR2 from the germline V gene are LNHDA and SQIVND (reference sequence). Losses at the gene ends were 5 bases for V and 4 bases for J; bases not matched to a gene: 10. The CDR3 contains 16 residues. The CDR3 nucleotides read TGTGCCAGTAGTTATTCAGGGGGCGGAGGGAATCAGCCCCAGCATTTT. Its translation is CASSYSGGGGNQPQHF.

The rearrangement uses TRBV18 and TRBJ1-5; 9 bases map to TRBD1. The CDR3 is made up of 18 amino acids. The V and J ends lost 1 base and 4 bases, in that order; junction bases with no gene match: 11. Germline assignment: CDR1 KGHSH and CDR2 LQKENI. The CDR3 here is CASSPRRGRDRVNQPQHF. The CDR3 bases are TGTGCCAGCTCACCACGGCGGGGACGGGACAGGGTTAATCAGCCCCAGCATTTT. The full variable domain, in which reference TRBV18 and TRBJ1-5 provide the parts outside the CDR3, is NAGVMQNPRHLVRRRGQEARLRCSPMKGHSHVYWYRQLPEEGLKFMVYLQKENIIDESGMPKERFSAEFPKEGPSILRIQQVVRGDSAAYFCASSPRRGRDRVNQPQHFGDGTRLSIL.

The J gene is TRBJ2-7, the V gene TRBV3-1 (or the pseudogene TRBV3-2), with TRBD1 matching over 8 bases. CDR1 and CDR2 (germline): LGHDT, YNNKEL (reference sequence). J lost 4 bases, V lost 4 bases, and 9 bases had no gene match. The CDR3 spans 15 residues. The CDR3 region has the DNA TGTGCCAGCAGCCCCCACGACAGGGGTAGGTACGAGCAGTACTTC. It translates to CASSPHDRGRYEQYF.

The V and J genes are TRBV28 and TRBJ1-2; D gene uncertain. V dropped 4 bases and J dropped 3 bases, with 12 bases sitting between them. Per germline, CDR1 MDHEN and CDR2 SYDVKM. The CDR3 has 14 residues. Here the CDR3 DNA reads TGTGCCAGCAGTTCCCTTACATTTCACTATGGCTACACCTTC. This sequence encodes CASSSLTFHYGYTF.

The gene calls are TRBV6-4 and TRBJ2-5; possibly TRBD2 for D (5 bases). The CDR3 extends over 15 amino acids. V dropped 7 bases and J dropped 3 bases, with 18 bases sitting between them. In germline, CDR1 is MRHNA, CDR2 SNTAGT. Written as DNA, the CDR3 is TGTGCCAGCAACCCAAACACCAAGCGGAAAGAGACCCAGTACTTC. Translated: CASNPNTKRKETQYF.

CDR3 nucleotide sequence: TGTGCCAGCAGCACTGGGACAGGGCAAGAGACCCAGTACTTC. Translation gives CASSTGTGQETQYF. This sequence joins TRBV7-3 and TRBJ2-5; 9 bases are shared with TRBD1. The CDR3 consists of 14 residues. With 5 bases clipped from V and 2 bases from J, the junction kept 3 bases outside the gene matches. Germline values: CDR1 SGHTA, CDR2 FQGTGA. Full variable domain (remainder filled in from reference TRBV7-3 and TRBJ2-5): GAGVSQTPSNKVTEKGKYVELRCDPISGHTALYWYRQSLGQGPEFLIYFQGTGAADDSGLPNDRFFAVRPEGSVSTLKIQRTERGDSAVYLCASSTGTGQETQYFGPGTRLLVL.

The gene calls are TRBV4-2 and TRBJ2-4, with 13 bases identical to TRBD2. CDR1 is LGHNA, CDR2 YNFKEQ, per germline. V shed 3 bases, J shed 0 bases, and the junction held 8 bases outside the gene matches. This CDR3 is 19 amino acids long. The CDR3 region is CASSHPTSGGYIAKNIQYF. CDR3 DNA sequence: TGTGCCAGCAGCCACCCGACTAGCGGGGGGTATATAGCCAAAAACATTCAGTACTTC.

This clone was seen more than once but under ten times. This sequence joins TRBV5-4 and TRBJ2-7; 7 nucleotides align to TRBD1. The CDR3 contains 13 residues. The ends lost 6 bases at V and 2 bases at J; junction bases unmatched: 5. Germline assignment: CDR1 SGHNT and CDR2 YYREEE (reference sequence). The CDR3: CASNRDRAYEQYF. In nucleotides, the CDR3 is TGTGCCAGCAACCGGGACAGAGCCTACGAGCAGTACTTC. The variable domain in full, with the rest retrieved from reference TRBV5-4 and TRBJ2-7, is ETGVTQSPTHLIKTRGQQVTLRCSSQSGHNTVSWYQQALGQGPQFIFQYYREEENGRGNFPPRFSGLQFPNYSSELNVNALELDDSALYLCASNRDRAYEQYFGPGTRLTVT.

This sequence joins TRBV29-1 and TRBJ2-2; 7 bases fit TRBD1. The CDR3 contains 15 residues. The junction had 6 bases not matched to a gene; V was cut back by 3 bases and J by 2 bases. Germline assignment: CDR1 SQVTM and CDR2 ANQGSEA. CDR3 nucleotide sequence: TGCAGCGTTGATACCGGGACAGTAAACACCGGGGAGCTGTTTTTT. It is translated as CSVDTGTVNTGELFF.